The 32 T cell receptor beta chains below come from one sample, sequenced in a study of T-cell memory formation after mild COVID-19. TCRdb reanalysed the 5' RACE reads using MiXCR and keeps one entry per CDR3 protein. This sample has under 300,000 distinct CDR3 sequences, with roughly 17% found just once. Material: PBMCs or a T cell subset sorted from them (not recorded which). The receptor set was obtained from a man aged 18 to 29 who had mild COVID-19 (a few samples of this study predate the infection). Cell type and time point are not known.

This clonotype was seen only a few times. The CDR3 DNA follows: TGCGCCAGCAGCCTGGAGCGGGGCTCTGGGGCCAACGTCCTGACTTTC. Its protein is CASSLERGSGANVLTF. The chain recombines TRBV5-1 with TRBJ2-6; 7 positions match TRBD2. The CDR3 length is 16 residues. CDR1 SGHRS and CDR2 YFSETQ come from the germline V gene. J gave up 0 bases and V 4 bases, and 4 bases lay outside the gene matches.

This clonotype was seen only a few times. This chain links TRBV12-3 or TRBV12-4 with TRBJ2-7, with D perhaps TRBD1 or TRBD2 (5 bases each). Between the trimmed V and J ends, which lost 4 bases and 2 bases, there was a span of 12 bases. The CDR3 covers 14 residues. CDR3 DNA sequence: TGTGCCAGCAGTTGGGACGTACGGCCCTACGAGCAGTACTTC. Translating it yields CASSWDVRPYEQYF.

CDR3 amino acids: CASNWDRKNTEAFF. CDR3 DNA sequence: TGTGCCAGCAACTGGGACAGGAAGAACACTGAAGCTTTCTTT. This chain links TRBV6-5 with TRBJ1-1; 8 positions agree with TRBD1. Germline V gene data show CDR1 as MNHEY and CDR2 as SVGAGI. This CDR3 is 14 amino acids long. V gave up 7 bases and J gave up 1 base; unmatched junction bases: 5.

The CDR3 loop reads CASRTDGVYTQYF. The CDR3 DNA reads as TGTGCCAGCAGGACCGACGGAGTTTATACGCAGTATTTT. This chain uses TRBV2 with TRBJ2-3; D is undetermined. V lost 6 bases and J 7 bases, leaving 14 bases between the germline ends. The germline V gene has CDR1 SNHLY and CDR2 FYNNEI. The CDR3 spans 13 residues.

The chain links TRBV4-3 to TRBJ1-2; 7 bases agree with TRBD1. Trimming at V came to 6 bases and at J to 7 bases, leaving 5 bases not matched to a gene. The CDR3 totals 12 residues. Germline CDR1 is LGHNA and CDR2 is YSLEER. The CDR3 region has the DNA TGCGCCAGCAGGGGCCCAGGGGGTGGCTACACCTTC. Translated, it gives CASRGPGGGYTF.

The rearrangement links TRBV12-3 or TRBV12-4 to TRBJ1-6; D gene uncertain. Trimming removed 6 bases from V and 7 bases from J, with 7 bases in between. The CDR3 runs to 12 residues. CDR3 nucleotides: TGTGCCAGCAGCCCGCAAAATTCACCCCTCCACTTT. Translating gives CASSPQNSPLHF.

This clonotype was seen a handful of times. The V call is TRBV9, the J call TRBJ2-5, with D possibly being TRBD1 (5 bases). The germline V gene encodes CDR1 SGDLS and CDR2 YYNGEE. The V and J ends lost 2 bases and 3 bases respectively, with 8 bases between them. The CDR3 runs 13 residues. CDR3 coding DNA: TGTGCCAGCAGCGTCATGACAGAAGAGACCCAGTACTTC. Its translation is CASSVMTEETQYF.

This clonotype was detected only a few times. The chain combines TRBV5-1 with TRBJ1-2; D is unclear. In germline, CDR1 is SGHRS, CDR2 YFSETQ. This CDR3 spans 15 amino acids. V was cut by 4 bases and J by 0 bases, with 13 bases left in between. DNA for the CDR3: TGCGCCAGCAGCCCACAATTCGGGGCTAACTATGGCTACACCTTC. Translating gives CASSPQFGANYGYTF. The complete variable domain, with remaining parts taken from reference TRBV5-1 and TRBJ1-2, reads KAGVTQTPRYLIKTRGQQVTLSCSPISGHRSVSWYQQTPGQGLQFLFEYFSETQRNKGNFPGRFSGRQFSNSRSEMNVSTLELGDSALYLCASSPQFGANYGYTFGSGTRLTVV.

This chain uses TRBV4-3 with TRBJ1-5; 7 nucleotides agree with TRBD1. Germline V gives CDR1 LGHNA, CDR2 YSLEER. The CDR3 has 15 amino acids. Losses at the gene ends were 0 bases for V and 7 bases for J; bases not matched to a gene: 6. As DNA, the CDR3 is TGCGCCAGCAGCCAAGACCCAGGGGGGCAACAGCCCCAGCATTTT. This gives the protein CASSQDPGGQQPQHF.

The gene calls are TRBV5-5 and TRBJ2-7; D assignment may be TRBD1 or TRBD2 (5 bases each). This CDR3 contains 17 residues. Per the germline V gene, CDR1 is SGHKS and CDR2 is YYEKEE (reference sequence). V was cut by 3 bases and J by 3 bases, with 22 bases left in between. DNA for the CDR3: TGTGCCAGCAGCTCATCCGGGCGGCAGGGAGTTTTCTACGAGCAGTACGTC. It yields the protein CASSSSGRQGVFYEQYV.

The chain has TRBV6-1 and TRBJ1-2; 8 nucleotides agree with TRBD1. Germline CDR1 is MNHNS and CDR2 is SASEGT. The CDR3 contains 16 residues. V was clipped by 5 bases and J by 3 bases; unmatched bases: 11. The CDR3 coding sequence is TGTGCCAGCAGTCTATACGGGACAGGTTATGACTATGGCTACACCTTC. It translates to CASSLYGTGYDYGYTF.

The V and J genes are TRBV4-3 and TRBJ2-6; D is perhaps TRBD2 (5 bases). The CDR3 is made up of 15 amino acids. Trimming cost V 1 base and J 3 bases, with 7 bases left between them. Germline CDR1 and CDR2: LGHNA and YSLEER. This CDR3 reads CASSQAGGGANVLTF. CDR3 DNA sequence: TGCGCCAGCAGCCAAGCAGGAGGTGGGGCCAACGTCCTGACTTTC.

The rearrangement uses TRBV6-5 and TRBJ1-6; 7 nucleotides align to TRBD1. The trim removed 2 bases at V and 7 bases at J, leaving 5 bases unmatched. The CDR3 runs to 15 residues. Germline values: CDR1 MNHEY, CDR2 SVGAGI. The CDR3 reads CASSYRTGGNSPLHF. In DNA form, the CDR3 reads TGTGCCAGCAGTTACAGGACAGGCGGGAATTCACCCCTCCACTTT.

This clonotype was counted only a few times. The chain recombines TRBV6-1 with TRBJ1-5; 9 nucleotides line up with TRBD1. From germline, CDR1 is MNHNS and CDR2 SASEGT. The CDR3 length is 15 residues. The ends lost 5 bases at V and 3 bases at J; junction bases unmatched: 5. The CDR3 DNA sequence: TGTGCCAGCAGTTCCGGACAGGGGTACAATCAGCCCCAGCATTTT. Amino acid sequence: CASSSGQGYNQPQHF.

This clonotype was found many times. The rearrangement joins TRBV12-3 or TRBV12-4 to TRBJ1-1, with D hard to call. The CDR3 length is 13 residues. The germline V and J ends were trimmed by 3 bases and 5 bases, with 10 bases remaining between them. CDR3 region: CASSLPSGTEAFF. CDR3 coding DNA: TGTGCCAGCAGTTTGCCCTCGGGGACTGAAGCTTTCTTT.

This clonotype has only a few counts. The V call is TRBV7-6, the J call TRBJ2-1, with D perhaps TRBD1 or TRBD2 (5 bases each). Trimming shortened V by 1 base and J by 12 bases, and 7 bases separated the two germline ends. Germline-derived CDR1 and CDR2 are SGHVS and FNYEAQ. This CDR3 has 11 residues. The CDR3 here is CASSLGGSQFF. CDR3 bases: TGTGCCAGCAGCTTAGGGGGGTCGCAGTTCTTC.

At least ten counts were recorded for this clonotype. The J gene is TRBJ2-5, the V gene TRBV18; 12 bases agree with TRBD2. The length of the CDR3 is 16 residues. Trimming took 3 bases from V and 0 from J; bases not matched to a gene: 2. Germline V lookup: CDR1 KGHSH, CDR2 LQKENI. The DNA of the CDR3 is TGTGCCAGCTCACCCGGACTAGCGGGGAACCAAGAGACCCAGTACTTC. Amino acids: CASSPGLAGNQETQYF.

This clonotype was recorded a few times. This chain uses TRBV7-2 with TRBJ2-4; D may be TRBD1 (6 bases). The germline V gene encodes CDR1 SGHTA and CDR2 FQGNSA. The CDR3 totals 16 residues. V lost 5 bases and J lost 7, with 21 bases in between. The CDR3 sequence: CASSRVTGTVGNIQYF. The CDR3 DNA reads as TGTGCCAGCAGCCGAGTCACAGGGACGGTTGGGAACATTCAGTACTTC. The variable domain in full, with the rest retrieved from reference TRBV7-2 and TRBJ2-4, is GAGVSQSPSNKVTEKGKDVELRCDPISGHTALYWYRQSLGQGLEFLIYFQGNSAPDKSGLPSDRFSAERTGGSVSTLTIQRTQQEDSAVYLCASSRVTGTVGNIQYFGAGTRLSVL.

The chain couples TRBV5-6 to TRBJ1-2; D is undetermined. The V gene's germline CDR1 is SGHDT and CDR2 YYEEEE. V was trimmed by 4 bases and J by 1 base, leaving 11 bases between them. This CDR3 is 14 amino acids long. The CDR3 loop reads CASSREGYNYGYTF. The CDR3 DNA follows: TGTGCCAGCAGCCGGGAGGGATATAACTATGGCTACACCTTC.

This clonotype turned up a few times. V usage is TRBV20-1 and J usage is TRBJ2-5; 7 positions agree with TRBD2. The V gene end was trimmed by 7 bases and the J gene end by 4 bases; junction bases not matched to a gene: 9. The CDR3 has 13 residues. Germline V gene sequence: CDR1 DFQATT, CDR2 SNEGSKA (reference sequence). This chain's CDR3 is CSVKRGQGETQYF. CDR3 DNA: TGCAGTGTTAAGCGGGGTCAAGGAGAGACCCAGTACTTC.

This clonotype was detected ten times or more. The chain recombines TRBV24-1 with TRBJ2-5; TRBD2 matches at 8 bases. V dropped 3 bases and J dropped 3; count of bases not matched to a gene: 8. Germline values: CDR1 KGHDR, CDR2 SFDVKD. The CDR3 spans 16 residues. The CDR3 nucleotides read TGTGCCACCAGTGATCGTGCGGGGGGCCCGAAAGAGACCCAGTACTTC. Translation gives CATSDRAGGPKETQYF.

This clonotype has only a few counts. The chain couples TRBV20-1 to TRBJ2-2; D is perhaps TRBD1 (6 bases). Trimming removed 1 base from V and 4 bases from J, with 10 bases in between. The CDR3 has 14 residues. Germline V gene data show CDR1 as DFQATT and CDR2 as SNEGSKA (reference sequence). The CDR3 coding sequence is TGCAGTGCTAGAGCCACAGGGAGCACCGGGGAGCTGTTTTTT. It encodes CSARATGSTGELFF.

This clonotype has a count of ten or more. CDR3 nucleotides: TGTGCCACCAGCAGAGAGGATGCGCAAGAGACCCAGTACTTC. Translated: CATSREDAQETQYF. The genes are TRBV15 and TRBJ2-5; D remains unclear. V shed 0 bases and J shed 2 bases, with 7 bases lying between them. Germline loops: CDR1 LNHNV, CDR2 YYDKDF (reference sequence). The CDR3 loop spans 14 amino acids.

In this sample, this clonotype turned up a few times. The chain uses TRBV5-1 and TRBJ2-3; D is unresolved. Trimming cost V 4 bases and J 0 bases, with 12 bases left between them. The germline V gene encodes CDR1 SGHRS and CDR2 YFSETQ. CDR3 length: 15 residues. Here the CDR3 DNA reads TGCGCCAGCAGCGGGTCTACCCCTAGCACAGATACGCAGTATTTT. As protein: CASSGSTPSTDTQYF. The whole variable domain, remainder taken from reference TRBV5-1 and TRBJ2-3, is KAGVTQTPRYLIKTRGQQVTLSCSPISGHRSVSWYQQTPGQGLQFLFEYFSETQRNKGNFPGRFSGRQFSNSRSEMNVSTLELGDSALYLCASSGSTPSTDTQYFGPGTRLTVL.

The CDR3 region is CASSFRGTSTDTQYF. CDR3 in DNA: TGCGCCAGCAGCTTTCGGGGGACCAGCACAGATACGCAGTATTTT. The chain couples TRBV5-1 to TRBJ2-3, with a possible D match to TRBD2 (6 bases). CDR3 length equals 15 residues. The V end was cut by 2 bases, the J end by 0 bases, with 10 bases between. The germline CDR1 and CDR2 sequences are SGHRS and YFSETQ.

This chain uses TRBV29-1 with TRBJ1-5; the D gene is possibly TRBD1 (5 bases). This CDR3 comprises 12 residues. The V end was cut by 6 bases, the J end by 2 bases, with 8 bases between. The germline CDR1 and CDR2 sequences are SQVTM and ANQGSEA. CDR3 sequence: CSVGVGNQPQHF. The CDR3 region has the DNA TGCAGCGTGGGGGTGGGCAATCAGCCCCAGCATTTT. The full variable domain, completed using reference TRBV29-1 and TRBJ1-5, is SAVISQKPSRDICQRGTSLTIQCQVDSQVTMMFWYRQQPGQSLTLIATANQGSEATYESGFVIDKFPISRPNLTFSTLTVSNMSPEDSSIYLCSVGVGNQPQHFGDGTRLSIL.

Only a few counts were recorded for this clonotype. The chain combines TRBV18 with TRBJ2-1; TRBD1 matches 10 bases. J was trimmed by 8 bases and V by 3 bases; bases with no gene match: 4. The germline V gene has CDR1 KGHSH and CDR2 LQKENI. The CDR3 is 14 amino acids. CDR3 nucleotide sequence: TGTGCCAGCTCACCCGCGACAGGGGGCGATGAGCAGTTCTTC. Its protein product is CASSPATGGDEQFF.

This clonotype was counted between two and nine times. The V gene is TRBV20-1, the J gene TRBJ2-1, with D unclear. V dropped 6 bases and J dropped 0 bases, with 18 bases sitting between them. Germline V gene data show CDR1 as DFQATT and CDR2 as SNEGSKA (reference sequence). The CDR3 extends over 16 amino acids. Here the CDR3 reads CSARPPGPSSYNEQFF. The CDR3 DNA reads TGCAGTGCCCGTCCTCCCGGACCGAGCTCCTACAATGAGCAGTTCTTC.

This clonotype has ten or more counts. The V call is TRBV12-3 or TRBV12-4, the J call TRBJ1-3; tentatively, D is TRBD1 (5 bases). Trimming shortened V by 6 bases and J by 7 bases, and 13 bases separated the two germline ends. The CDR3 has 13 amino acids. The CDR3 region has the DNA TGTGCCAGCAGGGGACCCCTGGTGAACACCATATATTTT. Translating it yields CASRGPLVNTIYF.

This clonotype was seen a few times. V and J are TRBV2 and TRBJ2-7; D gene ambiguous. Trimming took 0 bases from V and 5 from J, leaving 5 bases between them. This CDR3 comprises 12 residues. From germline, CDR1 is SNHLY and CDR2 FYNNEI. The CDR3 loop reads CASSEARHEQYV. In nucleotides, the CDR3 is TGTGCCAGCAGTGAAGCTCGGCACGAGCAGTACGTC.

There are many counts of this clonotype. The V gene is TRBV20-1, the J gene TRBJ2-1; D is perhaps TRBD1 or TRBD2 (6 bases each). The CDR3 covers 16 residues. Germline loops: CDR1 DFQATT, CDR2 SNEGSKA (reference sequence). Trimming shortened V by 6 bases and J by 2 bases, and 20 bases separated the two germline ends. CDR3 amino acids: CSAQPVEGVPYNEQFF. In DNA, the CDR3 is TGCAGTGCCCAGCCGGTGGAGGGGGTCCCCTACAATGAGCAGTTCTTC.

Only a few counts were recorded for this clonotype. The chain uses TRBV6-2 or TRBV6-3 and TRBJ2-2; 8 bases line up with TRBD2. The CDR3 has 14 residues. Per the germline V gene, CDR1 is MNHEY and CDR2 is SVGEGT. J lost 2 bases, V lost 7 bases, and 3 bases had no gene match. DNA for the CDR3: TGTGCCAGCACCGGGACTAGAAACACCGGGGAGCTGTTTTTT. Amino acid sequence: CASTGTRNTGELFF.